This TCR beta chain was retrieved from a study of CD8 T cells in Susac syndrome. Across the study: There were Susac syndrome patients who were therapy-naive at blood draw, others on corticosteroids, and others on intravenous immunoglobulin alone. Study conclusions and caveats: The authors found no clonal expansion in Susac syndrome CD4+ T cell repertoires.

About this clonotype itself: The antigen is undetermined.

The RNA input was roughly 0.45 to 1 ug, and it was reverse transcribed with random hexamers. The CDR3 of TCR beta was amplified by immunoSEQ multiplex PCR across 54 Vbeta and 13 Jbeta. TCRdb used MiXCR to reprocess the immunoSEQ multiplex PCR reads, holding one entry per CDR3 protein. The table includes 150,000 to 190,000 distinct CDR3 sequences, 95% detected once. Germline CDR1 MNHEY, CDR2 SMNVEV (reference sequence). The CDR3 totals 14 residues. V was trimmed by 6 bases and J by 3 bases, leaving 12 bases between them. The clonotype comes from a human donor with Susac syndrome. The specimen sequenced was CD4+ T cells from PBMCs. V and J are TRBV27 and TRBJ1-5; tentatively, D is TRBD1 (5 bases). The CDR3 reads CASRSGTHNQPQHF. The CDR3 bases are TGTGCCAGCAGATCCGGGACTCACAATCAGCCCCAGCATTTT.